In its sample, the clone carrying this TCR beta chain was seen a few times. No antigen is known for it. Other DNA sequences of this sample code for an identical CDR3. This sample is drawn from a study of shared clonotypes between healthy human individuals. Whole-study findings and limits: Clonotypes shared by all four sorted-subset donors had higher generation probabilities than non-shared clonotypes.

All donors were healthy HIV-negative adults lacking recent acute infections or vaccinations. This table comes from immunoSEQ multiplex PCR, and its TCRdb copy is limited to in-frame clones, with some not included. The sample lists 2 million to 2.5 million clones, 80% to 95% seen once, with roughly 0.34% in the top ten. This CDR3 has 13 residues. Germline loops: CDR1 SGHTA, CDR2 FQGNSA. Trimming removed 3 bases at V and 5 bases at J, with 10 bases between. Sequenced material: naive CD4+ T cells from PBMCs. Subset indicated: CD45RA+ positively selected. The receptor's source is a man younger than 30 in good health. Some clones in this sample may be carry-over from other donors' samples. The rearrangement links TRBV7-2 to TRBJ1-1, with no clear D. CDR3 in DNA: TGTGCCAGCAGCTTCCGGCGACGGACTGAAGCTTTCTTT. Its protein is CASSFRRRTEAFF.